This T cell receptor beta chain was sequenced in a study of cytomegalovirus exposure and HLA in healthy donors. Measured with immunoSEQ multiplex PCR; TCRdb has only the in-frame clones, and not every one. The repertoire includes about 220,000 clones, about 91% of them detected once, and just under 3% sits in the top ten. Looked up from germline, CDR1 is MDHEN and CDR2 is SYDVKM. With 6 bases clipped from V and 0 bases from J, the junction kept 11 bases outside the gene matches. The CDR3 is 16 residues long. Sequenced material: PBMCs. This chain uses TRBV28 with TRBJ2-7, with 7 bases matching TRBD1. The origin of this receptor is a woman between 18 and 29 years old in good health and CMV-seronegative. CDR3 coding DNA: TGTGCCAGCAGACTCCACAGGGGTCGGACCTCCTACGAGCAGTACTTC. Residues: CASRLHRGRTSYEQYF.